The entry below describes one T cell receptor (beta chain). Its antigen is unknown. V was pared by 10 bases and J by 9 bases, with 16 bases of the junction left unmatched. CDR1 is ENHRY, CDR2 SYGVKD, per germline. The CDR3 has 17 amino acids. This sample is part of a study of T-cell reconstitution after alpha-beta-depleted transplantation in children. The study's findings and limits: The study reportedly traced alpha-beta T cells about two months after transplant to several hundred expanded graft clones. Among T cells one year after transplant, newly produced cells accounted for most counts and diversity. Day-60 TCRbeta diversity that was high in some patients was derived from surviving recipient T cells and thymic progenitors.

During its preparation, the TCRbeta library received unique molecular identifiers. MiXCR, run by TCRdb on the PCR reads, gives a single entry per CDR3 protein. The sample consists of approximately 47,000 distinct CDR3 sequences, 50% to 55% of them appearing once. The genes are TRBV10-3 and TRBJ1-6; 12 positions agree with TRBD1. The source is a boy less than two years old with SCID, due to receive a stem cell transplant. Material: peripheral blood, obtained before TCRalphabeta/CD19-depleted stem cell transplant. The CDR3 loop is CATQVPSGTGGSSPLHF. In nucleotides, the CDR3 is TGTGCCACCCAGGTTCCTTCCGGGACAGGGGGCAGTTCACCCCTCCACTTT.